Shown below are 7 T cell receptor beta chains from a single sample sequenced in a study of brain T cells in children with intractable seizures. Time point denoted: blood from clinic visit 5 months post-surgery; TSC patient then seizure free. Only in-frame clones appear in the TCRdb table, and some are missing; sequencing was by immunoSEQ multiplex PCR. Here the sample spans hundreds of thousands of clones, 93% being singletons. Sequenced here: peripheral blood, sampled 4 to 5 months after surgery. The source of these receptors is a boy under three years old with tuberous sclerosis and intractable seizures.

This clone appeared a single time. The chain joins TRBV7-8 to TRBJ2-7; D may be TRBD2 (5 bases). Germline V gives CDR1 SGHVS, CDR2 FQNEAQ. Trimming removed 5 bases from V and 4 bases from J, with 21 bases in between. The CDR3 is 16 amino acids. CDR3 DNA: TGTGCCAGCAGCCCGGAGCTACATCAAGAGGGTTACGAGCAGTACTTC. It translates to CASSPELHQEGYEQYF. The entire variable domain, with the rest obtained from reference TRBV7-8 and TRBJ2-7, is as follows: GAGVSQSPRYKVAKRGQDVALRCDPISGHVSLFWYQQALGQGPEFLTYFQNEAQLDKSGLPSDRFFAERPEGSVSTLKIQRTQQEDSAVYLCASSPELHQEGYEQYFGPGTRLTVT.

The J gene is TRBJ1-5, the V gene TRBV19; D not certain. The CDR3 has 13 residues. V lost 5 bases to trimming and J lost 5 bases, with 10 bases between them. CDR1 and CDR2 (germline): LNHDA, SQIVND (reference sequence). CDR3 bases: TGTGCCAGTAGTCCTTTTACTGATCAGCCCCAGCATTTT. This codes for CASSPFTDQPQHF.

The chain links TRBV6-5 to TRBJ1-2; D uncertain. Trimming cost V 2 bases and J 3 bases, with 4 bases left between them. The CDR3 spans 12 residues. Germline CDR1 is MNHEY and CDR2 is SVGAGI. CDR3 protein: CASSYRDYGYTF. The CDR3 bases are TGTGCCAGCAGTTACAGGGACTATGGCTACACCTTC.

The chain has TRBV4-2 and TRBJ1-2; D gene unclear. Per germline, CDR1 LGHNA and CDR2 YNFKEQ. CDR3 length: 14 residues. V lost 3 bases, J lost 2 bases, and 10 bases lay in between. The CDR3 protein is CASSQPGKNYGYTF. CDR3 nucleotides: TGTGCCAGCAGCCAGCCCGGGAAAAACTATGGCTACACCTTC.

The V call is TRBV7-9, the J call TRBJ1-4; possible D gene TRBD1, 5 bases. This CDR3 spans 15 amino acids. V lost 4 bases and J 2 bases, leaving 11 bases between the germline ends. Germline V CDR1 and CDR2: SEHNR, FQNEAQ (reference sequence). The CDR3 sequence is CASSSPGSTNEKLFF. The CDR3, as DNA: TGTGCCAGCAGCTCCCCAGGGTCTACTAATGAAAAACTGTTTTTT.

This chain links TRBV6-2 or TRBV6-3 with TRBJ2-3, with D possibly TRBD2 on 7 matching bases. Germline V lookup: CDR1 MNHEY, CDR2 SVGEGT. The CDR3 sequence is 14 residues long. Trimming removed 5 bases from V and 5 bases from J, with 14 bases in between. CDR3 DNA sequence: TGTGCCAGCAGTCGCGGGGGCGCGGTAGATACGCAGTATTTT. Translating it yields CASSRGGAVDTQYF.

The chain has TRBV29-1 and TRBJ2-2, with TRBD2 identical over 11 bases. The trim removed 7 bases at V and 6 bases at J, leaving 16 bases unmatched. Per germline, CDR1 SQVTM and CDR2 ANQGSEA. The CDR3 is 17 residues long. The CDR3 sequence: CSAYRHSGRASSGELFF. The CDR3 nucleotides are TGCAGCGCTTATCGTCATAGCGGGAGGGCCTCGTCCGGGGAGCTGTTTTTT.